This TCR beta chain stems from a study of CD8+CD57+ T cells in acquired aplastic anemia. Selection for sequencing was limited to patients who had shown CD8+CD57+ cell expansion by flow cytometry. No therapy had been given to the patients at the time of blood sampling. Researchers used genomic DNA as the template to profile TCR beta VDJ and CDR3. One entry per CDR3 protein, called by TCRdb with MiXCR from the reads. Of over 150,000 distinct CDR3 sequences in the sample, under 55% were seen once. Turning to this clonotype: The antigen remains unidentified.

The study, taken as a whole, reports: Patients and controls shared 25 to 30 CD8+ CDR3 sequences. No significant patient-versus-control difference appeared in CD8+ Simpson's diversity.

The CDR3 extends over 15 amino acids. Looked up from germline, CDR1 is KGHDR and CDR2 is SFDVKD. V lost 7 bases to trimming and J lost 4 bases; unmatched junction nucleotides: 10. Sequencing was performed on sorted CD4+, CD8+, or CD8+CD57+ T cells (not recorded which) from PBMCs. The receptor comes from a human donor with aplastic anemia. The chain carries TRBV24-1 and TRBJ2-3, with TRBD2 matching over 7 bases. The CDR3 DNA reads as TGTGCCACCAGCCACGCCGTCGCGGGAGCAGATACGCAGTATTTT. Its translation: CATSHAVAGADTQYF.